The source of this T cell receptor beta chain is a study of control samples from healthy donors and cancer patients. Produced via immunoSEQ multiplex PCR; TCRdb's table is partial and in-frame only. The sample has 60,000 to 100,000 clones; 75% to 90% are singletons. The sequence was collected from a man aged 50 to 60 in good health. What was sequenced was blood.

The CDR3 spells CASSQCFGTGVEKLFF. For the CDR3, the DNA is TGTGCCAGCAGCCAATGCTTCGGGACAGGGGTTGAAAAACTGTTTTTT. The chain uses TRBV3-1 (or the pseudogene TRBV3-2) and TRBJ1-4; 10 bases fit TRBD1. The CDR3 has 16 residues. V lost 2 bases to trimming and J lost 7 bases; unmatched junction nucleotides: 7. Per germline, CDR1 LGHDT and CDR2 YNNKEL (reference sequence).